The clone carrying this T cell receptor beta chain was found many times. Its antigen is currently unknown. Use of 60 Vbeta and 13 Jbeta primers characterized the PCR. Sequencing used immunoSEQ multiplex PCR; TCRdb keeps in-frame clones, though not all of them. This table has approximately 190,000 clones, 80% to 85% appearing once. V lost 4 bases and J lost 5, with 11 bases in between. The germline V gene has CDR1 MNHNS and CDR2 SASEGT. The length of the CDR3 is 13 residues. This record comes from a study of cytomegalovirus exposure and HLA in healthy donors. Study results and caveats: For TCR beta chains, V- and J-gene trimming was later linked to a missense DCLRE1C variant.

Sequencing input: PBMCs. The J gene is TRBJ1-1, the V gene TRBV6-1; unclear D gene. The source of this sequence is a man in his forties in good health and CMV-seropositive. The CDR3 is CASSARENTEAFF. The CDR3 region has the DNA TGTGCCAGCAGTGCGAGGGAAAATACTGAAGCTTTCTTT.